This TCR beta chain stems from a study of T cell clonotyping in hematopoietic cell transplantation. Overall study results and limits: At the given depth, recipient repertoires were over 97% de novo clonotypes. Pathologically expanded recipient clonotypes increased progressively from day 30 to day 180 as diversity fell.

The protocol was immunoSEQ multiplex PCR, while the TCRdb copy is restricted to in-frame clones and leaves out a portion. The sample has fewer than 15,000 clones; 80% to 95% are singletons. Recipient blood drawn about 28 days pretransplant and days 30, 100, 180 after. This clone was seen only once. Its antigen is still unknown. Germline V gene lookup returns CDR1 LNHDA and CDR2 SQIVND (reference sequence). Trimming took 3 bases from V and 0 from J, leaving 7 bases between them. The CDR3 has 14 residues. This clonotype was sampled from a female patient aged 50-60 years who had an allogeneic stem cell transplant from an unrelated donor, so the T cells may come from the graft donor. Some clones in this sample may be carry-over from other donors' samples. The rearrangement joins TRBV19 to TRBJ2-3; D unresolved. The sequencing here drew on PBMCs, taken 100 days after allogeneic stem cell transplant. The CDR3 sequence is CASSMRRSTDTQYF. The CDR3 DNA is TGTGCCAGTAGTATGAGACGTAGCACAGATACGCAGTATTTT.